The 9 T cell receptor beta chains given below trace back to one sample, sequenced in a study of early T cells in non-severe SARS-CoV-2 infection. Each CDR3 protein is one row after TCRdb ran MiXCR on the 5' RACE reads. The sample consists of about 60,000 distinct CDR3 sequences, roughly 13% of them appearing once. What was sequenced was whole blood. These TCRs come from an adult who was a healthcare worker with PCR-confirmed SARS-CoV-2 infection or an uninfected control (not recorded which).

This clonotype was counted ten times or more. The rearrangement links TRBV4-1 to TRBJ1-5, with D unresolved. Germline V CDR1 and CDR2: MGHRA, YSYEKL. V lost 3 bases and J 1 base, leaving 7 bases between the germline ends. The CDR3 spans 14 residues. This CDR3 is CASSQLISNQPQHF. The CDR3 DNA sequence: TGCGCCAGCAGCCAGTTGATCAGCAATCAGCCCCAGCATTTT.

This clonotype was picked up many times. The V gene is TRBV11-2, the J gene TRBJ2-1; no clear D. This CDR3 spans 17 amino acids. V dropped 2 bases and J dropped 8 bases, with 22 bases sitting between them. Germline values: CDR1 SGHAT, CDR2 FQNNGV. The CDR3, as DNA: TGTGCCAGCAGCTTAAAGGGCTCGGGTGGTCAAAGGGATGAGCAGTTCTTC. Residues: CASSLKGSGGQRDEQFF.

CDR3 DNA sequence: TGTGCCAGTACCATCATCGGGACATCTCGGCCCCAGCATTTT. This sequence encodes CASTIIGTSRPQHF. This chain connects TRBV19 to TRBJ1-5; D might be TRBD1 (6 bases). The germline V and J ends were trimmed by 7 bases and 9 bases, with 19 bases remaining between them. Germline values: CDR1 LNHDA, CDR2 SQIVND (reference sequence). This CDR3 comprises 14 residues.

This chain links TRBV7-2 with TRBJ2-3, with D unresolved. Germline CDR1 is SGHTA and CDR2 is FQGNSA. CDR3 length: 15 residues. Trimming removed 4 bases from V and 3 bases from J, with 14 bases in between. Here the CDR3 reads CASSSPAGGTDTQYF. DNA for the CDR3: TGTGCCAGCAGCTCACCGGCCGGTGGGACAGATACGCAGTATTTT.

This clonotype was detected only a few times. CDR3 bases: TGCAGTGCTAGGGTCTCTAGCGGGGGGGAGACCCAGTACTTC. Amino acids: CSARVSSGGETQYF. The V call is TRBV20-1, the J call TRBJ2-5; 11 bases align to TRBD2. Germline CDR1 is DFQATT and CDR2 is SNEGSKA (reference sequence). Trimming removed 3 bases from V and 5 bases from J; junction bases left unmatched: 5. CDR3 length: 14 residues.

V usage is TRBV11-2 and J usage is TRBJ2-7; 9 bases are a match to TRBD1. This CDR3 has 18 residues. The germline gives CDR1 SGHAT, CDR2 FQNNGV. With 5 bases clipped from V and 3 bases from J, the junction kept 17 bases outside the gene matches. Here the CDR3 DNA reads TGTGCCAGCAGCCCGATCAACAGGGGGCGAGGCCGAGTCTACGAGCAGTACTTC. This translates into CASSPINRGRGRVYEQYF.

The CDR3 region is CASSSPAGDSGNTIYF. In nucleotides, the CDR3 is TGTGCCAGCAGCTCCCCCGCAGGGGACTCTGGAAACACCATATATTTT. The chain is built from TRBV7-6 and TRBJ1-3; D is perhaps TRBD1 (6 bases). V gave up 4 bases and J gave up 0 bases, with 13 bases separating them. The CDR3 contains 16 residues. The germline CDR1 and CDR2 sequences are SGHVS and FNYEAQ.

The chain carries TRBV27 and TRBJ2-2; 7 bases fit TRBD2. CDR3 size: 17 residues. Germline CDR1 reads MNHEY; CDR2 reads SMNVEV (reference sequence). J lost 4 bases, V lost 5 bases, and 13 bases had no gene match. The CDR3 region has the DNA TGTGCCAGCAGTAGCCCGGGGCTAGCGGATGGCACCGGGGAGCTGTTTTTT. Translation: CASSSPGLADGTGELFF.

V is TRBV10-3 and J is TRBJ2-5; weak D call: TRBD1 (5 bases). The length of the CDR3 is 12 residues. Trimming stripped 3 bases from V and 3 bases from J, with 5 bases between. Germline CDR1 and CDR2: ENHRY and SYGVKD. The CDR3 region has the DNA TGTGCCATCAGTGAAGGGGAAGAGACCCAGTACTTC. Protein: CAISEGEETQYF.